The 26 T cell receptor beta chains below all came from one sample that was sequenced in a study of beta chain features in type 1 diabetes. General study results and limits: Moderately but significantly shorter TCRB CDR3s were found in Type 1 diabetes patients in all four CD4+ subsets.

No cognate antigen is known for these TCRs. The investigators reverse transcribed all of the isolated RNA, so they sequenced expressed TCRB transcripts. The assay was immunoSEQ multiplex PCR, and TCRdb's table has in-frame clones only and misses some. The sample holds approximately 140,000 clones, roughly 10% seen once. Sequenced material: central memory CD4+ T cells from blood. The receptor set was obtained from a man aged 25-40 years with type 1 diabetes.

The chain links TRBV11-2 to TRBJ1-3; D is unresolved. Germline V gene sequence: CDR1 SGHAT, CDR2 FQNNGV. The CDR3 covers 14 residues. V was shortened by 5 bases and J by 4 bases, with 12 bases between the two germline ends. The CDR3 loop is CASSPEVAGNTIYF. CDR3 in DNA: TGTGCCAGCAGCCCCGAGGTAGCGGGAAACACCATATATTTT.

In this sample, this clone turned up a few times. The chain employs TRBV5-1 and TRBJ2-1; 9 nucleotides agree with TRBD2. V gave up 2 bases and J gave up 6 bases; unmatched junction bases: 9. The CDR3 loop spans 16 amino acids. CDR1 is SGHRS and CDR2 is YFSETQ in the germline V gene. The chain's CDR3 is CASSFLAGNSPNEQFF. The CDR3 DNA sequence: TGCGCCAGCAGCTTCCTAGCGGGGAACTCCCCCAATGAGCAGTTCTTC. The full variable domain, its missing parts supplied by reference TRBV5-1 and TRBJ2-1, is KAGVTQTPRYLIKTRGQQVTLSCSPISGHRSVSWYQQTPGQGLQFLFEYFSETQRNKGNFPGRFSGRQFSNSRSEMNVSTLELGDSALYLCASSFLAGNSPNEQFFGPGTRLTVL.

This chain links TRBV6-5 with TRBJ1-5, with D possibly TRBD1 on 5 matching bases. V gave up 5 bases and J gave up 7 bases, with 12 bases separating them. The CDR3 contains 13 residues. Germline assignment: CDR1 MNHEY and CDR2 SVGAGI. CDR3 coding DNA: TGTGCCAGCAGTGAAACTGGGGGGCAGCCCCAGCATTTT. It codes for CASSETGGQPQHF.

The chain combines TRBV10-3 with TRBJ2-3, with D possibly matching TRBD1 (6 bases). The CDR3 covers 14 residues. The V end was cut by 7 bases, the J end by 6 bases, with 17 bases between. CDR1 ENHRY and CDR2 SYGVKD come from the germline V gene. The CDR3 DNA reads TGTGCCATCACGGAACAGGGAGATATGGATACGCAGTATTTT. Residues: CAITEQGDMDTQYF.

This rearrangement joins TRBV2 to TRBJ2-7; 7 nucleotides line up with TRBD1. The CDR3 runs to 14 residues. CDR1 is SNHLY, CDR2 FYNNEI, per germline. V lost 6 bases to trimming and J lost 1 base; unmatched junction nucleotides: 6. Here the CDR3 reads CASRNRDSSYEQYF. CDR3 DNA sequence: TGTGCCAGCAGGAACCGGGACAGTTCCTACGAGCAGTACTTC.

The chain employs TRBV7-2 and TRBJ1-2; TRBD1 aligns across 7 bases. Trimming at V came to 5 bases and at J to 3 bases, leaving 6 bases not matched to a gene. CDR3 size: 14 residues. Germline V CDR1 and CDR2: SGHTA, FQGNSA. CDR3 sequence (DNA): TGTGCCAGCAGCATGTACAGGGGAGACTATGGCTACACCTTC. As protein: CASSMYRGDYGYTF. Full variable domain (rest looked up from reference TRBV7-2 and TRBJ1-2): GAGVSQSPSNKVTEKGKDVELRCDPISGHTALYWYRQSLGQGLEFLIYFQGNSAPDKSGLPSDRFSAERTGGSVSTLTIQRTQQEDSAVYLCASSMYRGDYGYTFGSGTRLTVV.

V usage is TRBV7-2 and J usage is TRBJ2-3, with 15 bases fitting TRBD2. The CDR3 spans 17 residues. From germline, CDR1 is SGHTA and CDR2 FQGNSA. J lost 5 bases, V lost 8 bases, and 11 bases had no gene match. The CDR3 nucleotides read TGTGCCAGCTCGGTCGGACTAGCGGGGGGGCGTATAGATACGCAGTATTTT. Translated, it gives CASSVGLAGGRIDTQYF.

This clone was found a few times. The J gene is TRBJ2-5, the V gene TRBV7-2; perhaps TRBD1 as D (6 bases). V gave up 5 bases and J gave up 7 bases, with 17 bases separating them. This CDR3 comprises 14 residues. Germline-derived CDR1 and CDR2 are SGHTA and FQGNSA. The CDR3 reads CASSPGTSVWTQYF. As DNA, the CDR3 is TGTGCCAGCAGCCCCGGGACATCTGTGTGGACCCAGTACTTC.

The gene calls are TRBV19 and TRBJ2-3; 8 bases map to TRBD2. CDR1 is LNHDA and CDR2 is SQIVND in the germline V gene (reference sequence). V was clipped by 7 bases and J by 2 bases; unmatched bases: 8. This CDR3 spans 15 amino acids. CDR3 sequence: CASNTAGGFTDTQYF. CDR3 DNA sequence: TGTGCCAGTAATACGGCGGGAGGATTCACAGATACGCAGTATTTT.

The sample holds a few counts of this clone. J is TRBJ2-4 and V is TRBV2, with D maybe TRBD1 (6 bases). With 0 bases removed from V and 4 bases from J, the gap between germline ends came to 10 bases. Germline V lookup: CDR1 SNHLY, CDR2 FYNNEI. The CDR3 sequence is 15 residues long. The CDR3 DNA sequence: TGTGCCAGCAGTGAAGCCTGGACAGTTAAAAACATTCAGTACTTC. It translates to CASSEAWTVKNIQYF.

This chain uses TRBV7-2 with TRBJ1-1; TRBD1 agrees at 7 bases. Germline loops: CDR1 SGHTA, CDR2 FQGNSA. Trimming took 6 bases from V and 10 from J; bases not matched to a gene: 8. CDR3 length: 12 residues. Here the CDR3 DNA reads TGTGCCAGCAGTTACTTGACAGGGCGAGCTTTCTTT. The encoded protein is CASSYLTGRAFF.

This clone was detected only a few times. The chain employs TRBV5-1 and TRBJ2-7, with D tentatively TRBD1 (6 bases). The CDR3 loop spans 15 amino acids. CDR1 is SGHRS, CDR2 YFSETQ, per germline. V lost 0 bases and J 3 bases, leaving 13 bases between the germline ends. CDR3 DNA: TGCGCCAGCAGCTTGGTCCCGGACAGAAGCTACGAGCAGTACTTC. This codes for CASSLVPDRSYEQYF. The entire variable domain, with the rest obtained from reference TRBV5-1 and TRBJ2-7, is as follows: KAGVTQTPRYLIKTRGQQVTLSCSPISGHRSVSWYQQTPGQGLQFLFEYFSETQRNKGNFPGRFSGRQFSNSRSEMNVSTLELGDSALYLCASSLVPDRSYEQYFGPGTRLTVT.

This chain connects TRBV5-1 to TRBJ2-3, with TRBD1 as a possible D gene (6 bases). There are 14 residues in the CDR3. Trimming stripped 7 bases from V and 2 bases from J, with 14 bases between. The germline gives CDR1 SGHRS, CDR2 YFSETQ. CDR3 loop: CASVPGTSTDTQYF. In DNA form, the CDR3 reads TGCGCCAGCGTTCCTGGGACATCCACAGATACGCAGTATTTT.

DNA of the CDR3: TGTGCCAGCAGTAGACGGGACATCGGGGAAGCTTTCTTT. Protein sequence: CASSRRDIGEAFF. This chain links TRBV27 with TRBJ1-1, with D possibly being TRBD1 (6 bases). Trimming left V 5 bases short and J 8 bases short, with 15 bases between. Germline V lookup: CDR1 MNHEY, CDR2 SMNVEV (reference sequence). The CDR3 runs to 13 residues.

This clone has a handful of counts. The J gene is TRBJ1-5, the V gene TRBV19, with D uncertain. Germline V gene lookup returns CDR1 LNHDA and CDR2 SQIVND (reference sequence). The CDR3 contains 13 residues. The V end lost 1 base, the J end lost 4 bases, and 5 bases lay between the germline ends. The CDR3: CASSIGHNQPQHF. CDR3 nucleotide sequence: TGTGCCAGTAGTATAGGGCATAATCAGCCCCAGCATTTT. Together with reference TRBV19 and TRBJ1-5, the CDR3 gives the full variable domain: DGGITQSPKYLFRKEGQNVTLSCEQNLNHDAMYWYRQDPGQGLRLIYYSQIVNDFQKGDIAEGYSVSREKKESFPLTVTSAQKNPTAFYLCASSIGHNQPQHFGDGTRLSIL.

This clone has only a few counts. The chain combines TRBV9 with TRBJ2-6, with D tentatively TRBD1 (5 bases). The CDR3 is 15 amino acids. The germline CDR1 and CDR2 sequences are SGDLS and YYNGEE. The V end lost 6 bases, the J end lost 0 bases, and 10 bases lay between the germline ends. The CDR3 bases are TGTGCCAGCACCGACGGACACTCTGGGGCCAACGTCCTGACTTTC. The encoded protein is CASTDGHSGANVLTF.

This clone turned up a few times. The V gene is TRBV6-6, the J gene TRBJ1-5; unclear D gene. Germline values: CDR1 MNHNY, CDR2 SVGAGI (reference sequence). This CDR3 is built from 11 residues. With 5 bases removed from V and 14 bases from J, the gap between germline ends came to 13 bases. Written as DNA, the CDR3 is TGTGCCAGCAGTCCAGGACTATCAGAGCATTTT. Residues: CASSPGLSEHF.

This sequence joins TRBV30 and TRBJ1-4; 9 bases fit TRBD1. The CDR3 is 13 residues long. Germline V gives CDR1 GTSNPN, CDR2 SVGIG (reference sequence). V gave up 4 bases and J gave up 7 bases; unmatched junction bases: 4. CDR3 protein: CAWNRDRAEKLFF. The DNA for the CDR3 is TGTGCCTGGAACAGGGACAGGGCTGAAAAACTGTTTTTT.

The chain joins TRBV7-2 to TRBJ2-1; 8 positions match TRBD1. The CDR3 spans 18 residues. The trim removed 9 bases at V and 0 bases at J, leaving 16 bases unmatched. Per germline, CDR1 SGHTA and CDR2 FQGNSA. Here the CDR3 DNA reads TGTGCCAGACCTCTGTCAGGGGGCGACCCCAGCTCCTACAATGAGCAGTTCTTC. Translated, it gives CARPLSGGDPSSYNEQFF.

In regard to this clone: With a much larger clone just one base away, this may be a read error. The same CDR3 also results from other DNA sequences found in this sample. The chain recombines TRBV7-2 with TRBJ2-1; 9 bases align to TRBD2. Trimming took 2 bases from V and 1 from J; bases not matched to a gene: 3. The V gene's germline CDR1 is SGHTA and CDR2 FQGNSA. The length of the CDR3 is 16 residues. CDR3 in amino acids: CASSLSLAGSYNEQFF. Written as DNA, the CDR3 is TGTGCCAGCAGCTTAAGTCTAGCGGGGTCCTACAATGAGCAGTTCTTC.

This clone has only a few counts. The chain combines TRBV7-2 with TRBJ2-2; the D is unclear. V was cut by 1 base and J by 4 bases, with 7 bases left in between. Germline values: CDR1 SGHTA, CDR2 FQGNSA. CDR3 length equals 14 residues. CDR3 residues: CASSLVSSTGELFF. CDR3 DNA: TGTGCCAGCAGCTTAGTATCTTCCACCGGGGAGCTGTTTTTT.

CDR3 in amino acids: CASTGYLMDTDTQYF. CDR3 sequence (DNA): TGTGCCAGCACGGGGTACTTAATGGACACAGATACGCAGTATTTT. This chain connects TRBV2 to TRBJ2-3; D is perhaps TRBD2 (5 bases). CDR1 and CDR2 (germline): SNHLY, FYNNEI. The V end was cut by 7 bases, the J end by 2 bases, with 16 bases between. The CDR3 spans 15 residues.

Only a few counts were recorded for this clone. This chain uses TRBV5-1 with TRBJ2-1, with TRBD2 identical over 12 bases. This CDR3 has 14 residues. Per germline, CDR1 SGHRS and CDR2 YFSETQ. Germline trimming cut 3 bases from V and 9 bases from J; bases unmatched to any gene: 4. This CDR3 reads CASSSGLAGSEQFF. In DNA, the CDR3 is TGCGCCAGCAGCTCCGGACTAGCGGGGAGTGAGCAGTTCTTC.

This clone turned up a few times. V usage is TRBV10-2 and J usage is TRBJ2-1; 8 nucleotides align to TRBD1. V lost 2 bases, J lost 13 bases, and 13 bases stayed unmatched. The germline gives CDR1 WSHSY, CDR2 SAAADI. The length of the CDR3 is 15 residues. CDR3 DNA: TGCGCCAGCAGTGAGGAGTATGGGACAGGAGGTTCACAGTTCTTC. The encoded protein is CASSEEYGTGGSQFF.

The chain links TRBV9 to TRBJ2-5; 7 nucleotides align to TRBD2. The V gene's germline CDR1 is SGDLS and CDR2 YYNGEE. The CDR3 runs 14 residues. V shed 0 bases, J shed 3 bases, and the junction held 2 bases outside the gene matches. CDR3 amino acids: CASSVAGGKETQYF. For the CDR3, the DNA is TGTGCCAGCAGCGTAGCCGGGGGGAAAGAGACCCAGTACTTC.

This clone was found a few times. The chain recombines TRBV14 with TRBJ1-5; 7 bases fit TRBD1. V shed 5 bases and J 7 bases; nucleotides not matched to a gene: 5. This CDR3 is 13 amino acids long. In germline, CDR1 is SGHDN, CDR2 FVKESK. The CDR3: CASSYTGVQPQHF. The CDR3 coding sequence is TGTGCCAGCAGCTATACAGGGGTGCAGCCCCAGCATTTT.